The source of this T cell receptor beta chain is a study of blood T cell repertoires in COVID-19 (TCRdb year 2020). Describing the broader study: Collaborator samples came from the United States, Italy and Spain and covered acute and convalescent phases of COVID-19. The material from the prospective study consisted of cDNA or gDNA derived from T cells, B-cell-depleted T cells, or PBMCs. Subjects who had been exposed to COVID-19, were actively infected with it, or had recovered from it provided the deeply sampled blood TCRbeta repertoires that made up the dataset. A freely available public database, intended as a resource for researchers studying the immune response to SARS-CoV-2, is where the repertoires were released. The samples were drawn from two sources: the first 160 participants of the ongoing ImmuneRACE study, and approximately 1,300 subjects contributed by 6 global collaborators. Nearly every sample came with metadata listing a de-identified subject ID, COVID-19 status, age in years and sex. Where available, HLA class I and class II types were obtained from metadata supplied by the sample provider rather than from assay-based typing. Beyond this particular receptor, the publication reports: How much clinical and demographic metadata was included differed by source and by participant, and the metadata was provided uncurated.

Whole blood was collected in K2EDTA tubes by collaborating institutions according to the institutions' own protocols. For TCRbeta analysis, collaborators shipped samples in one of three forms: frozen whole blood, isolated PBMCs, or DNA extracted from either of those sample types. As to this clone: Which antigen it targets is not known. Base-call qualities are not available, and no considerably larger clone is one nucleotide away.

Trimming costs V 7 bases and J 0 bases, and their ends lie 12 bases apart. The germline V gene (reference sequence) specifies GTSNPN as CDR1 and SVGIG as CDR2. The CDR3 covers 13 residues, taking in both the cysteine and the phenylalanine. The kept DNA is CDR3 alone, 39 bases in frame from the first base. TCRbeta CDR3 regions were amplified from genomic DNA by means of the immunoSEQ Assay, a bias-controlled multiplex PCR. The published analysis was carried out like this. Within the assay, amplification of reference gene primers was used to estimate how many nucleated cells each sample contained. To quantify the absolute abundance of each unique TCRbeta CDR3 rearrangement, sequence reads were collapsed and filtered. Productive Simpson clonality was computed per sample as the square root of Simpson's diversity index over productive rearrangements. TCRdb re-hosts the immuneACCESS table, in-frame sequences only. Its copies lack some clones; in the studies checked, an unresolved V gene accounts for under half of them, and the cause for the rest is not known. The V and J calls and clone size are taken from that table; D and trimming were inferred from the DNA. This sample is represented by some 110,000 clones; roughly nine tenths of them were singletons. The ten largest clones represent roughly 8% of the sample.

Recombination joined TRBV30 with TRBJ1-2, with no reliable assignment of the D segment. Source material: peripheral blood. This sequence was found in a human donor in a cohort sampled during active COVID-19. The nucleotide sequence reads TGTGCCTTGTCGAGGAGAACTAACTATGGCTACACCTTC. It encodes CALSRRTNYGYTF.